Presented here are 26 T cell receptor beta chains from one specimen sequenced in a study of cytomegalovirus exposure and HLA in healthy donors. Researchers ran the PCR with 60 Vbeta and 13 Jbeta primers. The assay was immunoSEQ multiplex PCR, and TCRdb's table has in-frame clones only and misses some. The table shows tens of thousands of clones, with approximately 60% occurring only once. The sample consisted of PBMCs. These receptor sequences come from a boy aged 10-17 years in good health and CMV-seropositive.

The chain joins TRBV2 to TRBJ2-1, with D possibly TRBD1 on 5 matching bases. The V gene's germline CDR1 is SNHLY and CDR2 FYNNEI. Trimming cost V 6 bases and J 11 bases, with 11 bases left between them. The CDR3 totals 11 residues. The CDR3 loop reads CASSRDGQQFF. CDR3 sequence (DNA): TGTGCCAGCAGCAGGGATGGACAGCAGTTCTTC.

The V gene is TRBV6-1, the J gene TRBJ1-5; TRBD1 aligns across 10 bases. CDR1 MNHNS and CDR2 SASEGT come from the germline V gene. The CDR3 covers 14 residues. After removal of 7 bases from V and 2 bases from J, the junction contained 2 bases not matched to a gene. CDR3: CASTGTGGNQPQHF. The CDR3 nucleotides are TGTGCCAGCACCGGGACAGGGGGCAATCAGCCCCAGCATTTT.

This clone turned up a few times. The chain joins TRBV29-1 to TRBJ2-6; the match to TRBD1 covers 9 bases. Germline loops: CDR1 SQVTM, CDR2 ANQGSEA. Trimming removed 6 bases from V and 0 bases from J; junction bases left unmatched: 9. The length of the CDR3 is 17 residues. The CDR3 bases are TGCAGCGTGATACAGGGGGCTCAAGGCTCTGGGGCCAACGTCCTGACTTTC. Residues: CSVIQGAQGSGANVLTF.

A single count supports this clone. The rearrangement links TRBV30 to TRBJ1-6; TRBD1 aligns across 7 bases. J was trimmed by 10 bases and V by 1 base; bases with no gene match: 4. The CDR3 sequence is 13 residues long. CDR1 GTSNPN and CDR2 SVGIG come from the germline V gene (reference sequence). This CDR3 is CAWSAQGNSPLHF. DNA for the CDR3: TGTGCCTGGAGTGCACAGGGGAACTCACCCCTCCACTTT.

A few counts support this clone. The rearrangement uses TRBV5-1 and TRBJ2-7; 9 bases match TRBD1. The CDR3 totals 14 residues. CDR1 and CDR2 from the germline V gene are SGHRS and YFSETQ. The V segment lost 4 bases and the J segment 9 bases; nucleotides outside the gene matches: 11. CDR3 nucleotides: TGCGCCAGCAGCCCCGGGACAGGGAACGTAGGGCAGTACTTC. Protein product: CASSPGTGNVGQYF.

This clone was counted only a few times. The chain employs TRBV9 and TRBJ2-7, with a possible D match to TRBD1 (6 bases). Looked up from germline, CDR1 is SGDLS and CDR2 is YYNGEE. V shed 0 bases and J shed 5 bases, with 12 bases lying between them. The CDR3 extends over 14 amino acids. The CDR3 sequence is CASSVEQGDHEQYF. The CDR3 DNA follows: TGTGCCAGCAGCGTAGAACAGGGTGACCACGAGCAGTACTTC.

The rearrangement joins TRBV5-6 to TRBJ2-1, with D perhaps matching TRBD2 (6 bases). This CDR3 comprises 14 residues. Germline V gene data show CDR1 as SGHDT and CDR2 as YYEEEE. V lost 4 bases and J lost 9, with 17 bases in between. The CDR3 DNA follows: TGTGCCAGCAGCGTGGGGGAGGCCTTCGGTGAGCAGTTCTTC. It yields the protein CASSVGEAFGEQFF.

The chain combines TRBV4-1 with TRBJ1-3; D may be TRBD1 (6 bases). The germline V gene has CDR1 MGHRA and CDR2 YSYEKL. This CDR3 contains 16 residues. Trimming removed 5 bases from V and 1 base from J, with 15 bases in between. In DNA, the CDR3 is TGCGCCAGCAGCGACAGGTTACCTTCTTCTGGAAACACCATATATTTT. Translated: CASSDRLPSSGNTIYF.

The CDR3 sequence: CASGSGRAHNEQFF. The CDR3 region has the DNA TGTGCCAGCGGGAGCGGGAGGGCCCACAATGAGCAGTTCTTC. The chain joins TRBV28 to TRBJ2-1; TRBD2 matches 10 bases. CDR3 length: 14 amino acids. Germline values: CDR1 MDHEN, CDR2 SYDVKM. V shed 8 bases, J shed 5 bases, and the junction held 6 bases outside the gene matches.

The DNA of the CDR3 is TGTGCCAGCAGCCAAGTCCGGGGGAACACTGAAGCTTTCTTT. Translating it yields CASSQVRGNTEAFF. This rearrangement joins TRBV7-2 to TRBJ1-1, with D hard to call. This CDR3 contains 14 residues. Germline V CDR1 and CDR2: SGHTA, FQGNSA. The germline V and J ends were trimmed by 5 bases and 1 base, with 11 bases remaining between them.

This clone has more than one count but fewer than ten. J is TRBJ2-3 and V is TRBV4-3, with a possible D match to TRBD2 (5 bases). The CDR3 totals 18 residues. Germline CDR1 is LGHNA and CDR2 is YSLEER. The V end lost 0 bases, the J end lost 1 base, and 17 bases lay between the germline ends. CDR3 loop: CASSQDLPVRGRTDTQYF. CDR3 sequence (DNA): TGCGCCAGCAGCCAAGACCTTCCCGTTCGGGGTCGCACAGATACGCAGTATTTT.

For the CDR3, the DNA is TGCGCCGTCCCTGATAATTCACCCCTCCACTTT. This gives the protein CAVPDNSPLHF. The rearrangement joins TRBV5-1 to TRBJ1-6; D ambiguous. This CDR3 is 11 amino acids long. The germline CDR1 and CDR2 sequences are SGHRS and YFSETQ. V lost 10 bases, J lost 5 bases, and 7 bases lay in between.

This clone came up a few times. The chain recombines TRBV14 with TRBJ2-5; the match to TRBD2 covers 7 bases. CDR1 and CDR2 (germline): SGHDN, FVKESK. The V and J ends lost 4 bases and 2 bases, in that order; junction bases with no gene match: 10. The CDR3 length is 16 residues. The CDR3 sequence: CASSPRGEVNQETQYF. CDR3 bases: TGTGCCAGCAGCCCCCGGGGGGAGGTGAATCAAGAGACCCAGTACTTC.

A single count supports this clone. CDR3 sequence: CASSAQGADYGYTF. CDR3 coding DNA: TGTGCCAGCAGTGCCCAGGGGGCTGACTATGGCTACACCTTC. V and J are TRBV6-1 and TRBJ1-2; 8 bases align to TRBD1. The CDR3 runs to 14 residues. V lost 4 bases and J lost 3; bases outside the gene matches: 4. The germline CDR1 and CDR2 sequences are MNHNS and SASEGT.

V is TRBV19 and J is TRBJ1-5; 9 bases align to TRBD1. The CDR3 loop spans 16 amino acids. Trimming removed 0 bases from V and 7 bases from J; junction bases left unmatched: 7. CDR1 is LNHDA and CDR2 is SQIVND in the germline V gene (reference sequence). As DNA, the CDR3 is TGTGCCAGTAGTATAGATCCAGGACAGGGGTGGCAGCCCCAGCATTTT. Translating gives CASSIDPGQGWQPQHF. Full variable domain (missing parts from reference TRBV19 and TRBJ1-5): DGGITQSPKYLFRKEGQNVTLSCEQNLNHDAMYWYRQDPGQGLRLIYYSQIVNDFQKGDIAEGYSVSREKKESFPLTVTSAQKNPTAFYLCASSIDPGQGWQPQHFGDGTRLSIL.

Comment on this clone: As the CDR3 is not closed by the conserved phenylalanine or tryptophan, this likely results from a read error. The chain is built from TRBV30 and TRBJ2-7, with 7 positions matching TRBD2. This CDR3 is 15 amino acids long. With V trimmed by 2 bases and J by 1 base, 8 bases remained unmatched. Germline V CDR1 and CDR2: GTSNPN, SVGIG (reference sequence). This CDR3 reads CAWSLGGTGSYEQYS. Written as DNA, the CDR3 is TGTGCCTGGAGTTTGGGGGGGACGGGGTCCTACGAGCAGTACTCC.

This sequence joins TRBV5-4 and TRBJ1-3, with 11 bases identical to TRBD1. With 3 bases clipped from V and 7 bases from J, the junction kept 3 bases outside the gene matches. This CDR3 contains 14 residues. CDR1 is SGHNT, CDR2 YYREEE, per germline (reference sequence). The CDR3 coding sequence is TGTGCCAGCAGCTCGGGACAGGGGGGGAACACCATATATTTT. Protein product: CASSSGQGGNTIYF.

The chain is built from TRBV6-6 and TRBJ1-1; 7 bases agree with TRBD1. V lost 5 bases, J lost 4 bases, and 4 bases stayed unmatched. The germline CDR1 and CDR2 sequences are MNHNY and SVGAGI (reference sequence). The CDR3 covers 13 residues. CDR3 amino acids: CASSKTGSTEAFF. The CDR3 DNA is TGTGCCAGCAGTAAGACAGGGAGCACTGAAGCTTTCTTT.

This chain links TRBV7-2 with TRBJ2-5; tentatively, D is TRBD2 (6 bases). The ends were cut back, 5 bases at V and 4 bases at J, with 17 bases in the middle. Germline-derived CDR1 and CDR2 are SGHTA and FQGNSA. This CDR3 region has 15 residues. CDR3 nucleotides: TGTGCCAGCAGCCCTGGAGGGACCGTCACAGAGACCCAGTACTTC. Translation: CASSPGGTVTETQYF.

The chain employs TRBV7-9 and TRBJ1-2; D remains unclear. V was trimmed by 3 bases and J by 2 bases, leaving 10 bases between them. Per the germline V gene, CDR1 is SEHNR and CDR2 is FQNEAQ (reference sequence). This CDR3 has 14 residues. CDR3 amino acids: CASSFYGDNYGYTF. CDR3 nucleotide sequence: TGTGCCAGCAGCTTCTATGGAGACAACTATGGCTACACCTTC. Full variable domain (missing parts from reference TRBV7-9 and TRBJ1-2): DTGVSQNPRHKITKRGQNVTFRCDPISEHNRLYWYRQTLGQGPEFLTYFQNEAQLEKSRLLSDRFSAERPKGSFSTLEIQRTEQGDSAMYLCASSFYGDNYGYTFGSGTRLTVV.

The V call is TRBV5-1, the J call TRBJ2-2; D not resolved. V was pared by 4 bases and J by 5 bases, with 12 bases between. This CDR3 has 14 residues. Looked up from germline, CDR1 is SGHRS and CDR2 is YFSETQ. In DNA form, the CDR3 reads TGCGCCAGCAGCATGGGGTCCGGGACCGGGGAGCTGTTTTTT. Protein: CASSMGSGTGELFF.

The V and J genes are TRBV9 and TRBJ2-5, with D hard to call. The length of the CDR3 is 12 residues. The germline gives CDR1 SGDLS, CDR2 YYNGEE. V lost 4 bases and J lost 9, with 13 bases in between. The DNA for the CDR3 is TGTGCCAGCAGCCGGAGTCCAGAATCCCAGTACTTC. Protein product: CASSRSPESQYF.

This clone is a singleton in its sample. V usage is TRBV5-5 and J usage is TRBJ1-1, with D uncertain. Germline V lookup: CDR1 SGHKS, CDR2 YYEKEE (reference sequence). The CDR3 totals 14 residues. The germline V and J ends were trimmed by 1 base and 3 bases, with 10 bases remaining between them. This CDR3 is CASSLSGRYTEAFF. DNA for the CDR3: TGTGCCAGCAGCTTGAGCGGGAGATACACTGAAGCTTTCTTT.

This clone came up a few times. The rearrangement uses TRBV6-1 and TRBJ2-1; 12 bases match TRBD2. The CDR3 has 15 amino acids. After removal of 5 bases from V and 10 bases from J, the junction contained 9 bases not matched to a gene. The germline gives CDR1 MNHNS, CDR2 SASEGT. Here the CDR3 reads CASSLLAGGQREQFF. CDR3 nucleotides: TGTGCCAGCAGTTTGCTAGCGGGAGGGCAAAGGGAGCAGTTCTTC.

CDR3 in DNA: TGCGCCAGCAGTGAGTCGAAGCAGGGGGCCATGTCAAGTGAGCAGTTCTTC. It is translated as CASSESKQGAMSSEQFF. This rearrangement joins TRBV10-1 to TRBJ2-1; 8 bases agree with TRBD1. There are 17 residues in the CDR3. The ends lost 0 bases at V and 9 bases at J; junction bases unmatched: 13. Germline CDR1 is WNHNN and CDR2 is SYGVQD (reference sequence).

CDR3 DNA sequence: TGTGCCGCCGGAGTGACAGGGACCACCGGGGAGCTGTTTTTT. It codes for CAAGVTGTTGELFF. The rearrangement uses TRBV10-3 and TRBJ2-2; the match to TRBD1 covers 7 bases. The germline gives CDR1 ENHRY, CDR2 SYGVKD. The V and J ends lost 11 bases and 4 bases, in that order; junction bases with no gene match: 10. The CDR3 is 14 amino acids.